This T cell receptor (beta chain) was found in a study of blood T cell repertoires in COVID-19. Whole-study context: Sources were T cells, B-cell-depleted T cells, or PBMCs; the material itself was cDNA or gDNA.

TCRdb's table, derived via immunoSEQ multiplex PCR, lists solely in-frame clones and lacks some. The table lists about 310,000 clones, around 89% of them singletons, with over 9% in the top ten. Symptom resolution, clearance, or two negative PCRs marked the recovered donors of Cohort 3. Germline V gene data show CDR1 as SGHDT and CDR2 as YYEEEE. This CDR3 spans 14 amino acids. Trimming took off 0 bases at V and 5 bases at J, with 11 bases between the two ends. Source material: PBMCs or T cells enriched from blood (not recorded which). V is TRBV5-6 and J is TRBJ2-5; possibly TRBD1 for D (6 bases). This clonotype was sampled from a woman in her thirties or forties who had recovered from COVID-19. As DNA, the CDR3 is TGTGCCAGCAGCTTGGTTCAGGGGTACGAGACCCAGTACTTC. It codes for CASSLVQGYETQYF.